Shown below are 9 T cell receptor beta chains from a single sample sequenced in a study of beta chain features in type 1 diabetes. All of the isolated RNA was reverse transcribed, so expressed TCRB transcripts were sequenced. Sequencing used immunoSEQ multiplex PCR; TCRdb keeps in-frame clones, though not all of them. Among 850,000 to 900,000 clones listed, roughly 15% were seen once. What was sequenced was naive CD4+ T cells from blood. The receptors were gathered from a woman in her late teens or twenties in good health.

The chain joins TRBV20-1 to TRBJ2-1; D is uncertain. The germline CDR1 and CDR2 sequences are DFQATT and SNEGSKA (reference sequence). This CDR3 spans 10 amino acids. Trimming removed 6 bases at V and 10 bases at J, with 10 bases between. This chain's CDR3 is CSAKLGEQFF. As DNA, the CDR3 is TGCAGTGCCAAACTTGGGGAGCAGTTCTTC.

This chain links TRBV20-1 with TRBJ2-2, with D possibly TRBD2 on 5 matching bases. This CDR3 region has 11 residues. Germline V gene lookup returns CDR1 DFQATT and CDR2 SNEGSKA (reference sequence). Trimming shortened V by 2 bases and J by 8 bases, and 6 bases separated the two germline ends. CDR3 amino acids: CSARRRGELFF. The CDR3 DNA follows: TGCAGTGCTAGACGGAGGGGGGAGCTGTTTTTT.

This clone was seen a handful of times. The rearrangement joins TRBV14 to TRBJ2-5; weak D call: TRBD2 (6 bases). CDR1 and CDR2 from the germline V gene are SGHDN and FVKESK. Trimming stripped 2 bases from V and 1 base from J, with 11 bases between. This CDR3 comprises 15 residues. CDR3 sequence reads: CASSQMGSGQETQYF. Written as DNA, the CDR3 is TGTGCCAGCAGCCAAATGGGTAGCGGCCAAGAGACCCAGTACTTC.

This clone was detected a few times. The gene calls are TRBV15 and TRBJ2-1; 9 bases agree with TRBD2. This CDR3 is 15 amino acids long. J lost 12 bases, V lost 1 base, and 10 bases had no gene match. Germline V CDR1 and CDR2: LNHNV, YYDKDF (reference sequence). The DNA for the CDR3 is TGTGCCACCAGCAGAGCGGGGATAGCGGGAGATCTGCAGTTCTTC. Protein sequence: CATSRAGIAGDLQFF.

The chain links TRBV6-6 to TRBJ2-7; D may be TRBD1 (8 bases). Trimming stripped 5 bases from V and 0 bases from J, with 17 bases between. CDR3 length: 16 residues. CDR1 is MNHNY, CDR2 SVGAGI, per germline (reference sequence). DNA of the CDR3: TGTGCCAGCAGTACACAGGGGGGGGGCAGCTCCTACGAGCAGTACTTC. Protein sequence: CASSTQGGGSSYEQYF.

This clone was seen more than once but under ten times. The chain is built from TRBV7-2 and TRBJ1-2; D not resolved. The CDR3 has 15 amino acids. Germline values: CDR1 SGHTA, CDR2 FQGNSA. The V gene lost 1 base and the J gene lost 0 bases, with 9 bases spanning the gap. CDR3 in amino acids: CASSLVQGPNYGYTF. In DNA form, the CDR3 reads TGTGCCAGCAGCTTAGTCCAAGGACCTAACTATGGCTACACCTTC.

The V call is TRBV28, the J call TRBJ2-1; 11 bases fit TRBD2. There are 15 residues in the CDR3. V trimming: 7 bases; J trimming: 3 bases; junction bases outside the gene matches: 5. The germline V gene encodes CDR1 MDHEN and CDR2 SYDVKM. CDR3 bases: TGTGCCAGCAACCCCACTAGCGGGGGCTACAATGAGCAGTTCTTC. This gives the protein CASNPTSGGYNEQFF.

As to this clone: Other DNA sequences within the sample encode an identical CDR3. The chain uses TRBV9 and TRBJ2-3; 7 bases are shared with TRBD2. V lost 0 bases to trimming and J lost 0 bases; unmatched junction nucleotides: 1. The CDR3 is 15 amino acids. Germline V gene lookup returns CDR1 SGDLS and CDR2 YYNGEE. The CDR3 loop reads CASSVDSGSTDTQYF. In DNA form, the CDR3 reads TGTGCCAGCAGCGTAGATAGCGGGAGCACAGATACGCAGTATTTT.

This clone showed up just a few times. Here the CDR3 DNA reads TGTGCCAGCAGCTACCTAGCGGGAGGGCCGATAGAGACCCAGTACTTC. It yields the protein CASSYLAGGPIETQYF. The chain employs TRBV6-5 and TRBJ2-5; TRBD2 agrees at 12 bases. The CDR3 has 16 amino acids. Per germline, CDR1 MNHEY and CDR2 SVGAGI. Trimming cost V 6 bases and J 4 bases; bases outside gene matches: 9.